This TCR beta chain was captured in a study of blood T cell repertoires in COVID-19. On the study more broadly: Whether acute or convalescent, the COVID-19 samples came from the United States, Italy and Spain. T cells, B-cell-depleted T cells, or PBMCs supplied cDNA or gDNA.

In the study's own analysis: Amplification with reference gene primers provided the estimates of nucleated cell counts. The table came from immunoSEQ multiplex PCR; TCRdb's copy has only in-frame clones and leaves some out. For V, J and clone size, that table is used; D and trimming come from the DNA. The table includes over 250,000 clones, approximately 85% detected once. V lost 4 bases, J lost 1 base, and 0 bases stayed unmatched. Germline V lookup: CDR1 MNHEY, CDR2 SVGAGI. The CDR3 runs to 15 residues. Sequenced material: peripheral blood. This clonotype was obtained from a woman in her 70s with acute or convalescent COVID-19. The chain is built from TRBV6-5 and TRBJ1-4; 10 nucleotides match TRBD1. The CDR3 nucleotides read TGTGCCAGCAGTTGGGACAGGGGAACTAATGAAAAACTGTTTTTT. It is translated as CASSWDRGTNEKLFF.